The entry below gives a single TCR beta chain sequence along with its context. Its antigen is unknown. Method: immunoSEQ multiplex PCR; TCRdb's copy keeps in-frame clones and lacks some. The sample lists 140,000 to 150,000 clones; about 91% were seen once. The CDR3 has 14 amino acids. With 3 bases clipped from V and 7 bases from J, the junction kept 9 bases outside the gene matches. Germline lookup yields CDR1 MNHEY and CDR2 SVGAGI. These data come from a study of T cell responses to AZD1222 COVID-19 vaccine. Study-level points and caveats: Spike regions recognized by vaccine-associated CD4 TCRs spanned the protein, led by 160-218 and 743-854. Clonal diversity was possibly underestimated; the donors were predominantly white British and more often female. Two doses of AZD1222 preceded a rise in Spike-specific TCR breadth and depth.

This specimen was peripheral blood, taken on day 0 of AZD1222 vaccination. This receptor was identified in an adult in good health. The chain is built from TRBV6-5 and TRBJ2-7; 7 bases align to TRBD2. This CDR3 reads CASSYSSGLNEQYF. The DNA of the CDR3 is TGTGCCAGCAGTTATAGTAGCGGGCTTAATGAGCAGTACTTC.